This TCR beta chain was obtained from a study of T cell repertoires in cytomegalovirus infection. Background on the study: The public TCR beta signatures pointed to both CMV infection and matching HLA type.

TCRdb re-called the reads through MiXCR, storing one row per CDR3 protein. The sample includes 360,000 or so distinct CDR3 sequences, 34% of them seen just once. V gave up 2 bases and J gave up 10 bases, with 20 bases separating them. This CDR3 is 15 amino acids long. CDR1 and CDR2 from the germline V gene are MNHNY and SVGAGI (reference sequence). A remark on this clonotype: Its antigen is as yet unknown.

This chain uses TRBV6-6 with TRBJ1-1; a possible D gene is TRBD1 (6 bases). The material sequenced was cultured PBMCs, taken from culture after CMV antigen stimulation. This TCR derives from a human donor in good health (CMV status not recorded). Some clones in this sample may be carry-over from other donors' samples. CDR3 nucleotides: TGTGCCAGCAGTTACCCAACCCTCGGGGGGCCAGGAGCTTTCTTT. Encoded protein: CASSYPTLGGPGAFF.